Presented here are 15 T cell receptor beta chains from one specimen sequenced in a study of graft-versus-host responses after intestinal transplantation. Profiling relied on immunoSEQ multiplex PCR, and the TCRdb table lists in-frame clones only, not all of them. The sample has 140,000 or so clones; roughly 91% are singletons. Antigen specificity for these receptors is unknown. This specimen was unstimulated CD4+ T cells sorted from spleen or lymph node cells, taken before intestinal transplant. These receptors were obtained from a human donor who received an intestinal transplant.

V usage is TRBV29-1 and J usage is TRBJ2-1, with D unclear. The CDR3 runs to 11 residues. V gave up 5 bases and J gave up 5 bases, with 7 bases separating them. From germline, CDR1 is SQVTM and CDR2 ANQGSEA. The CDR3 is CSVPANNEQFF. Here the CDR3 DNA reads TGCAGCGTTCCGGCGAACAATGAGCAGTTCTTC.

The V call is TRBV6-1, the J call TRBJ1-1; D may be TRBD1 (6 bases). CDR1 is MNHNS, CDR2 SASEGT, per germline. This CDR3 is built from 11 residues. V dropped 6 bases and J dropped 6 bases, with 8 bases sitting between them. CDR3 nucleotides: TGTGCCAGCAGGCGGACAGCTGAAGCTTTCTTT. As protein: CASRRTAEAFF.

The V gene is TRBV18, the J gene TRBJ2-6; D possibly corresponds to TRBD1 (7 bases). The ends were cut back, 3 bases at V and 0 bases at J, with 12 bases in the middle. CDR1 and CDR2 from the germline V gene are KGHSH and LQKENI. The CDR3 is made up of 17 amino acids. The CDR3 DNA sequence: TGTGCCAGCTCACCGGAGGGGGCCCACTCTGGGGCCAACGTCCTGACTTTC. Amino acids: CASSPEGAHSGANVLTF.

The chain recombines TRBV19 with TRBJ2-7; either TRBD1 or TRBD2 may fit D (5 bases each). Trimming pared 6 bases from V and 2 bases from J, leaving 14 bases between. The CDR3 contains 14 residues. Germline V gene data show CDR1 as LNHDA and CDR2 as SQIVND (reference sequence). The CDR3 protein is CASSALDSAYEQYF. As DNA, the CDR3 is TGTGCCAGTAGCGCACTAGACAGTGCCTACGAGCAGTACTTC.

The chain joins TRBV5-1 to TRBJ2-1, with unresolved D. The CDR3 sequence is 12 residues long. The V gene lost 2 bases and the J gene lost 7 bases, with 7 bases spanning the gap. Germline V gives CDR1 SGHRS, CDR2 YFSETQ. The DNA of the CDR3 is TGCGCCAGCAGCTTTTTAGGGAATGAGCAGTTCTTC. Its protein product is CASSFLGNEQFF.

The V and J genes are TRBV9 and TRBJ2-7; 12 bases are shared with TRBD2. The CDR3 consists of 18 residues. Trimming removed 4 bases from V and 5 bases from J; junction bases left unmatched: 16. Germline CDR1 and CDR2: SGDLS and YYNGEE. The CDR3, as DNA: TGTGCCAGCAGCCCTTCACTAGCGGGAGGCCTGGGAAGGAACGAGCAGTACTTC. Protein sequence: CASSPSLAGGLGRNEQYF. The whole variable domain, filled in from reference TRBV9 and TRBJ2-7, reads DSGVTQTPKHLITATGQRVTLRCSPRSGDLSVYWYQQSLDQGLQFLIQYYNGEERAKGNILERFSAQQFPDLHSELNLSSLELGDSALYFCASSPSLAGGLGRNEQYFGPGTRLTVT.

This clone came up once. The rearrangement links TRBV11-1 to TRBJ2-7; the D is unclear. V lost 4 bases and J 0 bases, leaving 13 bases between the germline ends. Germline V gene lookup returns CDR1 SGHAT and CDR2 FQDESV (reference sequence). CDR3 size: 15 residues. The CDR3 DNA follows: TGTGCCAGCAGCTATGCGCAGGCCTTCTCCTACGAGCAGTACTTC. It yields the protein CASSYAQAFSYEQYF.

This chain links TRBV6-1 with TRBJ1-5; D is undetermined. The germline V and J ends were trimmed by 7 bases and 6 bases, with 10 bases remaining between them. In germline, CDR1 is MNHNS, CDR2 SASEGT. This CDR3 contains 12 residues. The DNA of the CDR3 is TGTGCCAGCAAGGCAGGTAGTCAGCCCCAGCATTTT. This sequence encodes CASKAGSQPQHF.

The CDR3 reads CSGKTGGDEQYF. The CDR3 DNA sequence: TGCAGCGGGAAGACAGGGGGCGACGAGCAGTACTTC. The chain employs TRBV29-1 and TRBJ2-7, with 10 bases matching TRBD1. Trimming took 7 bases from V and 5 from J; bases not matched to a gene: 5. Looked up from germline, CDR1 is SQVTM and CDR2 is ANQGSEA. The CDR3 is 12 residues long.

The chain uses TRBV5-1 and TRBJ2-5, with D perhaps matching TRBD1 (6 bases). This CDR3 has 13 amino acids. Between the trimmed V and J ends, which lost 0 bases and 7 bases, there was a span of 10 bases. CDR1 and CDR2 (germline): SGHRS, YFSETQ. The CDR3: CASSLDRVVTQYF. As DNA, the CDR3 is TGCGCCAGCAGCTTGGACAGGGTGGTGACCCAGTACTTC.

The J gene is TRBJ1-1, the V gene TRBV5-1; D gene unclear. The germline V gene encodes CDR1 SGHRS and CDR2 YFSETQ. There are 14 residues in the CDR3. V lost 2 bases and J lost 1, with 9 bases in between. The CDR3 spells CASSFTATNTEAFF. The CDR3 nucleotides read TGCGCCAGCAGCTTCACAGCGACGAACACTGAAGCTTTCTTT.

This clone has more than one count but fewer than ten. The V gene is TRBV2, the J gene TRBJ1-1; possibly TRBD1 for D (5 bases). Germline V gene sequence: CDR1 SNHLY, CDR2 FYNNEI. Trimming cost V 3 bases and J 2 bases, with 13 bases left between them. CDR3 length equals 15 residues. The CDR3 reads CASSDGTRVNTEAFF. The DNA of the CDR3 is TGTGCCAGCAGTGACGGCACCAGGGTAAACACTGAAGCTTTCTTT.

V usage is TRBV2 and J usage is TRBJ1-3; 7 bases align to TRBD1. Germline CDR1 SNHLY, CDR2 FYNNEI. The trim removed 6 bases at V and 0 bases at J, leaving 5 bases unmatched. CDR3 length: 15 residues. CDR3 sequence: CASSMTGLSGNTIYF. DNA for the CDR3: TGTGCCAGCAGCATGACAGGGCTCTCTGGAAACACCATATATTTT.

V is TRBV5-6 and J is TRBJ2-3; TRBD2 agrees at 8 bases. The length of the CDR3 is 15 residues. Unmatched junction bases numbered 3, after V lost 0 bases and J lost 3 bases. Germline V gene lookup returns CDR1 SGHDT and CDR2 YYEEEE. CDR3 in DNA: TGTGCCAGCAGCTTGGGGGGGACTAGAACAGATACGCAGTATTTT. Translating gives CASSLGGTRTDTQYF.

This clone was picked up one time. The CDR3 DNA follows: TGCGCCAGCAGCCTGAGTAGCTGGCCCCAAGAGACCCAGTACTTC. Translated: CASSLSSWPQETQYF. The chain has TRBV5-1 and TRBJ2-5, with unresolved D. Between the trimmed V and J ends, which lost 4 bases and 1 base, there was a span of 14 bases. The CDR3 loop spans 15 amino acids. CDR1 SGHRS and CDR2 YFSETQ come from the germline V gene.